Listed below are T cell receptor beta chains from one sample, sequenced in a study of blood T cell repertoires in COVID-19. Using immunoSEQ multiplex PCR, the repertoire was profiled, and TCRdb retains in-frame clones only, with some absent. This table holds around 100,000 clones, just under 85% found once. The sequenced sample consisted of peripheral blood. These receptors were collected from a man aged 50-59 years with active or convalescent COVID-19. Both conserved end residues are part of each CDR3. D genes are given only for firm matches. Part of the rows lack a size; the others show once, few, many or a class for expanded clones.

>TRBJ2-5|TRBV11-3|TRBD2|.
CASSLPYTSGEETQYF
TGTGCCAGCAGCTTACCGTATACTAGCGGGGAAGAGACCCAGTACTTC
>TRBJ2-3|TRBV19|TRBD2|.
CASSIPLRTSGSTDTQYF
TGTGCCAGTAGTATTCCACTCCGAACTAGCGGGAGTACAGATACGCAGTATTTT
>TRBJ2-7|TRBV29-1|TRBD2|.
CSVEATGRYEQYF
TGCAGCGTTGAAGCCACCGGGAGGTACGAGCAGTACTTC
>TRBJ2-3|TRBV9|.|.
CASSVRGSSTDTQYF
TGTGCCAGCAGCGTAAGGGGGAGTAGCACAGATACGCAGTATTTT
>TRBJ2-5|TRBV5-1|.|few
CASSLSGTYQETQYF
TGCGCCAGCAGCTTGTCAGGCACGTACCAAGAGACCCAGTACTTC
>TRBJ1-5|TRBV27|TRBD1|.
CASSSGTGGHQPQHF
TGTGCCAGCAGTTCCGGGACAGGGGGTCATCAGCCCCAGCATTTT
>TRBJ2-4|TRBV5-3|.|.
CARSLWGEGAKNIQYF
TGTGCCAGAAGCTTGTGGGGGGAAGGAGCCAAAAACATTCAGTACTTC
>TRBJ2-7|TRBV5-1|TRBD2|.
CASSLDQLAGGYEQYF
TGCGCCAGCAGCTTGGACCAACTAGCGGGAGGATACGAGCAGTACTTC
>TRBJ1-6|TRBV30|.|.
CAWTRDTQGTLHF
TGTGCCTGGACCCGGGACACGCAAGGGACCCTCCACTTT
>TRBJ1-5|TRBV10-3|.|.
CAMSYRENQPQHF
TGTGCCATGTCCTACAGGGAAAATCAGCCCCAGCATTTT
>TRBJ2-5|TRBV5-1|TRBD2|.
CASSSRSGRETQYF
TGCGCCAGCAGCTCCCGTAGCGGGAGAGAGACCCAGTACTTC
>TRBJ2-7|TRBV7-9|.|.
CASSLVRDRLREFGEQYF
TGTGCCAGCAGCTTAGTCCGGGACAGACTACGGGAGTTCGGTGAGCAGTACTTC
>TRBJ2-7|TRBV18|TRBD2|few
CASSPPGLESGEQYF
TGTGCCAGCTCACCCCCGGGACTAGAGTCGGGAGAGCAGTACTTC
>TRBJ1-3|TRBV13|TRBD1|.
CASSPPTGSGNTIYF
TGTGCCAGCAGCCCACCGACAGGGTCCGGAAACACCATATATTTT
>TRBJ1-2|TRBV4-1|.|.
CASSQGNYGYTF
TGCGCCAGCTCACAGGGTAACTATGGCTACACCTTC
>TRBJ1-5|TRBV15|.|.
CATSRALAGNQPQHF
TGTGCCACCAGCAGAGCGTTGGCAGGTAATCAGCCCCAGCATTTT
>TRBJ1-2|TRBV6-5|TRBD1|few
CASSHRGSGYGYTF
TGTGCCAGCAGTCACAGGGGCTCGGGCTATGGCTACACCTTC
>TRBJ1-2|TRBV6-5|.|few
CASTWGGTYGYTF
TGTGCCAGCACCTGGGGGGGGACATATGGCTACACCTTC
>TRBJ1-1|TRBV5-4|.|.
CASSPRDMNTEAFF
TGTGCCAGCAGCCCTCGGGACATGAACACTGAAGCTTTCTTT
>TRBJ1-6|TRBV27|.|.
CASSPGSGNSPLHF
TGTGCCAGCAGTCCTGGGTCCGGGAATTCACCCCTCCACTTT
>TRBJ1-2|TRBV27|TRBD1|few
CASSPRQGYLGYGYTF
TGTGCCAGCAGTCCCCGACAGGGGTACTTGGGCTATGGCTACACCTTC
>TRBJ2-3|TRBV12-3/TRBV12-4|.|few
CASSLSGKDTQYF
TGTGCCAGCAGTTTATCGGGGAAAGATACGCAGTATTTT
>TRBJ1-3|TRBV10-2|.|.
CASSDEGLYSGNTIYF
TGCGCCAGCAGTGACGAGGGACTGTACTCTGGAAACACCATATATTTT
>TRBJ2-5|TRBV30|TRBD1|.
CAWARDRQETQYF
TGTGCCTGGGCCCGGGACAGACAAGAGACCCAGTACTTC
>TRBJ2-7|TRBV18|TRBD2|.
CASSPGLALQYF
TGTGCCAGCTCACCGGGACTAGCGTTGCAGTACTTC
>TRBJ2-7|TRBV29-1|.|once
CSIRLTGWEQYF
TGCAGCATACGACTAACGGGATGGGAGCAGTACTTC
>TRBJ2-1|TRBV30|.|.
CAWSEGRLHNEQFF
TGTGCCTGGAGTGAAGGGAGACTTCACAATGAGCAGTTCTTC
>TRBJ2-7|TRBV4-1|.|.
CASSQEEQGRYYEQYF
TGCGCCAGCAGCCAAGAGGAACAGGGACGGTATTACGAGCAGTACTTC
>TRBJ2-2|TRBV7-8|.|.
CASSSTGSTGELFF
TGTGCCAGCAGCTCCACAGGGAGCACCGGGGAGCTGTTTTTT
>TRBJ2-5|TRBV27|.|.
CARRHPGTQYF
TGTGCCAGGAGGCATCCGGGGACCCAGTACTTC
>TRBJ2-5|TRBV30|TRBD2|.
CAWSVAGGGETQYF
TGTGCCTGGAGTGTGGCGGGAGGGGGTGAGACCCAGTACTTC
>TRBJ2-5|TRBV2|.|.
CATTSLGGETQYF
TGTGCCACCACCAGTTTGGGGGGAGAGACCCAGTACTTC
>TRBJ1-3|TRBV9|TRBD1|.
CASSPRDRRNSGNTIYF
TGTGCCAGCAGCCCCAGGGACAGGCGAAACTCTGGAAACACCATATATTTT
>TRBJ2-5|TRBV7-7|.|.
CASSLAPSQETQYF
TGTGCTAGCAGCTTAGCACCCAGCCAAGAGACCCAGTACTTC
>TRBJ2-3|TRBV2|.|.
CASSEFLDTQYF
TGTGCCAGCAGTGAATTCTTAGATACGCAGTATTTT
>TRBJ1-2|TRBV19|TRBD1|.
CASSSDRGKGVGYTF
TGTGCCAGTAGTAGCGACAGGGGGAAGGGTGTTGGCTACACCTTC
>TRBJ2-2|TRBV24-1|TRBD1|.
CATSDLEAGGDTGELFF
TGTGCCACCAGTGATTTGGAGGCAGGGGGAGACACCGGGGAGCTGTTTTTT
>TRBJ2-7|TRBV30|TRBD1|few
CAWSRGQGLQYF
TGTGCCTGGAGCCGGGGACAGGGCCTTCAGTACTTC
>TRBJ2-3|TRBV27|.|.
CASSGGQLVTDTQYF
TGTGCCAGCAGTGGAGGACAGTTGGTCACAGATACGCAGTATTTT
>TRBJ1-5|TRBV24-1|.|.
CATGEGRLESQPQHF
TGTGCCACCGGGGAGGGGCGGTTGGAGAGTCAGCCCCAGCATTTT
>TRBJ1-3|TRBV30|TRBD1|.
CAWSTGVAGNTIYF
TGTGCCTGGAGTACAGGGGTAGCAGGAAACACCATATATTTT
>TRBJ1-3|TRBV27|TRBD1|.
CASRSTGGPGNTIYF
TGTGCCAGCAGATCTACAGGGGGCCCTGGAAACACCATATATTTT
>TRBJ2-5|TRBV7-7|TRBD2|.
CASSLSTSGKETQYF
TGTGCTAGCAGCTTATCAACTAGCGGGAAAGAGACCCAGTACTTC
>TRBJ2-2|TRBV6-5|TRBD2|.
CASSQTSGNTGELFF
TGTGCCAGCAGTCAAACTAGCGGGAACACCGGGGAGCTGTTTTTT
>TRBJ2-4|TRBV24-1|.|.
CATSDTGAKNIQYF
TGTGCCACCAGTGATACAGGGGCCAAAAACATTCAGTACTTC
>TRBJ1-1|TRBV14|.|.
CASSQGTGTEAFF
TGTGCCAGCAGCCAGGGGACCGGGACAGAAGCTTTCTTT
>TRBJ1-2|TRBV2|.|.
CASKLKIYGYTF
TGTGCCAGCAAGCTTAAGATCTATGGCTACACCTTC
>TRBJ1-2|TRBV12-3/TRBV12-4|.|.
CASSFRQDYGYTF
TGTGCCAGCAGTTTTAGGCAGGATTATGGCTACACCTTC
>TRBJ2-1|TRBV12-5|TRBD2|.
CASGLGTSGRRVQFF
TGTGCTAGTGGTTTAGGGACTAGCGGGAGGAGGGTGCAGTTCTTC
>TRBJ2-2|TRBV11-2|.|.
CASSLEGHRTGELFF
TGTGCCAGCAGCTTAGAGGGTCACAGGACCGGGGAGCTGTTTTTT
>TRBJ1-4|TRBV2|.|.
CASSELATNEKLFF
TGTGCCAGCAGTGAACTTGCAACTAATGAAAAACTGTTTTTT
>TRBJ1-1|TRBV6-5|TRBD1|.
CASSYQGQYKNTEAFF
TGTGCCAGCAGTTACCAGGGACAGTATAAGAACACTGAAGCTTTCTTT
>TRBJ1-5|TRBV27|.|.
CASTPGGSLAQPQHF
TGTGCCAGCACCCCGGGAGGGTCTTTGGCTCAGCCCCAGCATTTT
>TRBJ1-6|TRBV2|.|.
CASSEGRGADNSPLHF
TGTGCCAGCAGTGAAGGAAGGGGCGCAGATAATTCACCCCTCCACTTT
>TRBJ1-5|TRBV10-3|TRBD1|.
CAISDTGANQPQHF
TGTGCCATCAGTGACACAGGGGCGAATCAGCCCCAGCATTTT